This paragraph covers one TCR beta chain sequence. Its matching antigen is unknown. The data derive from a study of lymphopenia after photon versus proton radiotherapy. Study conclusions and caveats: Post-nadir diversity loss with photons came from oligoclonal expansion, particularly CD8+ Temra cells.

Profiled with immunoSEQ multiplex PCR; TCRdb holds only in-frame clones, not every one. The sample lists about 70,000 clones, about nine tenths occurring once. Looked up from germline, CDR1 is MNHEY and CDR2 is SVGAGI. Trimming stripped 4 bases from V and 0 bases from J, with 12 bases between. The CDR3 consists of 15 residues. Sequenced material: peripheral blood, taken from a patient treated with photon-based radiotherapy. This receptor was obtained from a woman in her forties with cholangiocarcinoma. This rearrangement joins TRBV6-5 to TRBJ1-2, with D possibly being TRBD1 (6 bases). The CDR3 reads CASSLTGTTNYGYTF. The CDR3 nucleotides are TGTGCCAGCAGTTTAACCGGGACAACTAACTATGGCTACACCTTC.